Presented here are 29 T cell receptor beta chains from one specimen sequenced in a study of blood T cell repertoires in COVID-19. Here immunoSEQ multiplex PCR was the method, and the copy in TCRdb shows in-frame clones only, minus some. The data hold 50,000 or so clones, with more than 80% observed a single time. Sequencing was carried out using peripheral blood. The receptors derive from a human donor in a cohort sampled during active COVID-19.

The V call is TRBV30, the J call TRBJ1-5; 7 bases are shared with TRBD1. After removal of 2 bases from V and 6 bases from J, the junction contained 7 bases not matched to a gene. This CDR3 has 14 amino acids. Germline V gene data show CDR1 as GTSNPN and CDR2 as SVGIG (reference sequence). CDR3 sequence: CAWSTPTGIQPQHF. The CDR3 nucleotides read TGTGCCTGGAGTACCCCGACAGGGATTCAGCCCCAGCATTTT.

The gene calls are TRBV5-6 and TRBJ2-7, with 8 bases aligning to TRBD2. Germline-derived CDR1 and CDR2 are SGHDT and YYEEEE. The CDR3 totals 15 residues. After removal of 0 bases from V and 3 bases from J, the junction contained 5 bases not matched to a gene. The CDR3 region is CASSLDPAGDYEQYF. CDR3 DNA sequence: TGTGCCAGCAGCTTGGATCCAGCGGGAGACTACGAGCAGTACTTC.

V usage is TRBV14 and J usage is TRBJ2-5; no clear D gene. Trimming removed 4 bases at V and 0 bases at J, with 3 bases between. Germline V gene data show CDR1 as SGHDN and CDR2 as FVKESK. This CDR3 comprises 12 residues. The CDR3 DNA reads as TGTGCCAGCAGCCGTAACCAAGAGACCCAGTACTTC. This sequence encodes CASSRNQETQYF.

CDR3 DNA: TGTGCCAGCAGTCCTATGACAGGGGTAGAGACCCAGTACTTC. Translated: CASSPMTGVETQYF. The V call is TRBV27, the J call TRBJ2-5; 8 bases are shared with TRBD1. Germline CDR1 reads MNHEY; CDR2 reads SMNVEV (reference sequence). V shed 5 bases, J shed 4 bases, and the junction held 6 bases outside the gene matches. This CDR3 is built from 14 residues.

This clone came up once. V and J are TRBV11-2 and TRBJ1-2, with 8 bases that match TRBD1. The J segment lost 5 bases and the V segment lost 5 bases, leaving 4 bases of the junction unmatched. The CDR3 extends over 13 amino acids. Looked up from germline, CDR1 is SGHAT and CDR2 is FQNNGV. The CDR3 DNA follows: TGTGCCAGCAGCCCGGGACAGGATTATGGCTACACCTTC. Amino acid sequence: CASSPGQDYGYTF.

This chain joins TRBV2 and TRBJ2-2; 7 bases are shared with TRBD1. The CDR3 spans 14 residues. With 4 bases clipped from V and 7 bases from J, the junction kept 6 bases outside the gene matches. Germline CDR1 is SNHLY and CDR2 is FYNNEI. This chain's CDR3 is CASSVQGDYGELFF. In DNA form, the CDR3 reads TGTGCCAGCAGTGTCCAGGGGGATTACGGGGAGCTGTTTTTT.

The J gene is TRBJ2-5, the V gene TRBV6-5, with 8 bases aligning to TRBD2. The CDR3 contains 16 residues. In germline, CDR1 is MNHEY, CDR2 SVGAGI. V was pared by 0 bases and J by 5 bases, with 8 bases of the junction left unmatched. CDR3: CASSYSSSGVRETQYF. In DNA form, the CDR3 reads TGTGCCAGCAGTTACTCGAGTAGCGGGGTACGGGAGACCCAGTACTTC.

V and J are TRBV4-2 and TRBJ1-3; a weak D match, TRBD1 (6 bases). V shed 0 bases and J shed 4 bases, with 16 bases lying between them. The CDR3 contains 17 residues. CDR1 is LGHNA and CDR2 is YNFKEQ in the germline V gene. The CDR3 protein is CASSQEGTLQSGNTIYF. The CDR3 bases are TGTGCCAGCAGCCAAGAGGGGACACTTCAATCAGGAAACACCATATATTTT.

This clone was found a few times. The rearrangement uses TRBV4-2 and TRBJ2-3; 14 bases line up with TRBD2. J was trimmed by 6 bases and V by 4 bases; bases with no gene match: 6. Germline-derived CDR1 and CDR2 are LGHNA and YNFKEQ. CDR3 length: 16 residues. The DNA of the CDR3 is TGTGCCAGCAGCCTCCGGACTAGCGGGAGGATGGATACGCAGTATTTT. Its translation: CASSLRTSGRMDTQYF.

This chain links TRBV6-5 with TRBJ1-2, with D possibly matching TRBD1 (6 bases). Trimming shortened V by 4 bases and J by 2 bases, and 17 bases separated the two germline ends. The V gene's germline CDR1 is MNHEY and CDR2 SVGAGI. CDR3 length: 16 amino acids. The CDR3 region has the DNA TGTGCCAGCAGTTTACCTTCTGGGACAAGGAACTATGGCTACACCTTC. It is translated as CASSLPSGTRNYGYTF.

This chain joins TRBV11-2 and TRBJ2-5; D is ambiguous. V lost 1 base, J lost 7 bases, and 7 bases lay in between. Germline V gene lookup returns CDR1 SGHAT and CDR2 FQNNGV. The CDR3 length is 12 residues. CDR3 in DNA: TGTGCCAGCAGCTTAGCCGGCGGGACCCAGTACTTC. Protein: CASSLAGGTQYF.

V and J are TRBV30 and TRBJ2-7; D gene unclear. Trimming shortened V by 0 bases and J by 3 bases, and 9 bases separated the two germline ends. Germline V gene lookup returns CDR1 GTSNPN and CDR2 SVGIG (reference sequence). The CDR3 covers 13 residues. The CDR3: CAWSVQVGYEQYF. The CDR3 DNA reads TGTGCCTGGAGTGTCCAGGTCGGCTACGAGCAGTACTTC.

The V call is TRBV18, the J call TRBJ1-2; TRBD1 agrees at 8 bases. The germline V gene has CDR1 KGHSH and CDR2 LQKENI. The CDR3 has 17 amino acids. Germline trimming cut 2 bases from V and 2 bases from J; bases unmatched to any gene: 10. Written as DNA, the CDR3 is TGTGCCAGCTCACCAACTATGACAGGGGCCGAGAACTATGGCTACACCTTC. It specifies CASSPTMTGAENYGYTF. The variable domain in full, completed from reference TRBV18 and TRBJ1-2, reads NAGVMQNPRHLVRRRGQEARLRCSPMKGHSHVYWYRQLPEEGLKFMVYLQKENIIDESGMPKERFSAEFPKEGPSILRIQQVVRGDSAAYFCASSPTMTGAENYGYTFGSGTRLTVV.

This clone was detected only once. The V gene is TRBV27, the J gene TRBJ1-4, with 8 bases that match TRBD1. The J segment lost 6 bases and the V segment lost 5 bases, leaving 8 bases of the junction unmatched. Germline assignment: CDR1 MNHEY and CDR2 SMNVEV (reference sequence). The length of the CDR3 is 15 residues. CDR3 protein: CASSSQDRGYEKLFF. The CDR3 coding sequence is TGTGCCAGCAGTAGCCAAGACAGGGGATATGAAAAACTGTTTTTT.

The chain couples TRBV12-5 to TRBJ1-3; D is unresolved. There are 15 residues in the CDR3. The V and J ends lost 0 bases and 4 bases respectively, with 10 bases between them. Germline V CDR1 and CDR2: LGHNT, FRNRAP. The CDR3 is CASGLVLSGGNTIYF. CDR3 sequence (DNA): TGTGCTAGTGGTTTGGTACTATCGGGAGGAAACACCATATATTTT.

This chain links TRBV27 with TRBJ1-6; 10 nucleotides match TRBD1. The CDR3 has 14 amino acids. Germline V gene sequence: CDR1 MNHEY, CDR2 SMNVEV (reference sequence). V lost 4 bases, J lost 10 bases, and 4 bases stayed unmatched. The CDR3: CASSWDRGRSPLHF. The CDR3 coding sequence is TGTGCCAGCAGTTGGGACAGGGGTCGCTCACCCCTCCACTTT.

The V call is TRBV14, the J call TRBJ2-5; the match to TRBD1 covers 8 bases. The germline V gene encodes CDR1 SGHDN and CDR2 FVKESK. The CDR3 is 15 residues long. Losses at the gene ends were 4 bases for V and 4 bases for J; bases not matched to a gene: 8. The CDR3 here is CASSPMRTGRETQYF. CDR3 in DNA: TGTGCCAGCAGCCCTATGCGGACAGGGCGAGAGACCCAGTACTTC. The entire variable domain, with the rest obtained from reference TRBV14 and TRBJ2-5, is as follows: EAGVTQFPSHSVIEKGQTVTLRCDPISGHDNLYWYRRVMGKEIKFLLHFVKESKQDESGMPNNRFLAERTGGTYSTLKVQPAELEDSGVYFCASSPMRTGRETQYFGPGTRLLVL.

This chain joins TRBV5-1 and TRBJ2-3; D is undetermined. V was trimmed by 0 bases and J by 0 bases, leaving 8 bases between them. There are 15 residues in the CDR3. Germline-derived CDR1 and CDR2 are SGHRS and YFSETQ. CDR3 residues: CASSLDSTSTDTQYF. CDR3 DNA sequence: TGCGCCAGCAGCTTGGACAGTACTAGCACAGATACGCAGTATTTT. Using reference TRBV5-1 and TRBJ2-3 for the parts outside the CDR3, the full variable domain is KAGVTQTPRYLIKTRGQQVTLSCSPISGHRSVSWYQQTPGQGLQFLFEYFSETQRNKGNFPGRFSGRQFSNSRSEMNVSTLELGDSALYLCASSLDSTSTDTQYFGPGTRLTVL.

This chain's CDR3 is CASSRNGQPGQGARGYGYTF. The CDR3 DNA sequence: TGTGCCAGCTCACGGAACGGACAACCGGGACAGGGGGCGCGGGGCTATGGCTACACCTTC. V and J are TRBV21-1 and TRBJ1-2; the D segment call TRBD1 is taken from the table without a DNA check. TRBV21-1 has pseudogene status. The CDR3 covers 20 residues.

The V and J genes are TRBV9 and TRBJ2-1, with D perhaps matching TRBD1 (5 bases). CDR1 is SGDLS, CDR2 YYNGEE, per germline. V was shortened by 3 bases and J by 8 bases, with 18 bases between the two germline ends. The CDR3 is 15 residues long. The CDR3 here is CASSAGGQDGYEQFF. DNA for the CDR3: TGTGCCAGCAGCGCCGGTGGACAAGATGGTTATGAGCAGTTCTTC.

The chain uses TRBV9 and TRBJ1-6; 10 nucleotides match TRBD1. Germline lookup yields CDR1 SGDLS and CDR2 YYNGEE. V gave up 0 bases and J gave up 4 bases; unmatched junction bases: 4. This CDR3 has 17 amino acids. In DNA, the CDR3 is TGTGCCAGCAGCGTAGGAGGACAGGGGGGTTATAATTCACCCCTCCACTTT. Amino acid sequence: CASSVGGQGGYNSPLHF.

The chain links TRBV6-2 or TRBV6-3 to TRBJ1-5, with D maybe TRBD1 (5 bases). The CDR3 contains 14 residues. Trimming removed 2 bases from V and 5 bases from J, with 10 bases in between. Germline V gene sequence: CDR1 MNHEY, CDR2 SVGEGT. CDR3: CASSYVDNHQPQHF. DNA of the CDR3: TGTGCCAGCAGTTACGTGGACAACCATCAGCCCCAGCATTTT.

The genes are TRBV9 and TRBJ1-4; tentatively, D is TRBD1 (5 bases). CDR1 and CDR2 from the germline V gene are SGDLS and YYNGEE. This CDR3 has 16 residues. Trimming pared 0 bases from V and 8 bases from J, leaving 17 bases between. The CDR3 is CASSVAPTGGEEKLFF. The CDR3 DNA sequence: TGTGCCAGCAGCGTAGCACCGACGGGGGGAGAGGAAAAACTGTTTTTT.

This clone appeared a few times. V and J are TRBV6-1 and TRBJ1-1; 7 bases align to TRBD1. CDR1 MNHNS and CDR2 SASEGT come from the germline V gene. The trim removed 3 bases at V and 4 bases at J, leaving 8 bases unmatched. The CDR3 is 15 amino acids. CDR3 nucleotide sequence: TGTGCCAGCAGTGACCTACAGGGGTACGCCACTGAAGCTTTCTTT. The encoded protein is CASSDLQGYATEAFF.

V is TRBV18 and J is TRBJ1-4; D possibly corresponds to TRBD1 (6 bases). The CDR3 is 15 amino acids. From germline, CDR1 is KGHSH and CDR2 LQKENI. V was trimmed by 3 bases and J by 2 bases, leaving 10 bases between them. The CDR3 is CASSPNRATNEKLFF. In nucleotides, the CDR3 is TGTGCCAGCTCACCCAACAGGGCGACTAATGAAAAACTGTTTTTT.

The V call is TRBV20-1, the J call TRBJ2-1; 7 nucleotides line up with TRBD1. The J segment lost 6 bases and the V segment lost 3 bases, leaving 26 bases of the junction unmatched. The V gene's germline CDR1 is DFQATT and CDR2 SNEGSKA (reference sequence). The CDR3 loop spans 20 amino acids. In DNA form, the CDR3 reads TGCAGTGCTAGTTACTGTAGGGGGCTAACAGCATGGACCCCCGCCAATGAGCAGTTCTTC. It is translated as CSASYCRGLTAWTPANEQFF.

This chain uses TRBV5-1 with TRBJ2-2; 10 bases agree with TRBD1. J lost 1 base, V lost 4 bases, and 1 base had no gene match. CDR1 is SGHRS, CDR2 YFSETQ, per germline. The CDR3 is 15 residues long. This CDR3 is CASSRDRGNTGELFF. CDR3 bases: TGCGCCAGCAGCCGGGACAGGGGGAACACCGGGGAGCTGTTTTTT.

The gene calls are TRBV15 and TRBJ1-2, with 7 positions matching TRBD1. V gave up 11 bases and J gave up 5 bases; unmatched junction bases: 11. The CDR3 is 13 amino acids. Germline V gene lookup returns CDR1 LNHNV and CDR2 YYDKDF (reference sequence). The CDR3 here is CASQGGANYGYTF. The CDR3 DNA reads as TGTGCCTCCCAAGGGGGCGCGAATTATGGCTACACCTTC.

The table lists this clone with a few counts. CDR3 nucleotide sequence: TGTGCCAGCAGCCGAGCCGCTAGCGGGAGCTCCTACGAGCAGTACTTC. Translated: CASSRAASGSSYEQYF. This chain uses TRBV7-9 with TRBJ2-7; TRBD2 agrees at 10 bases. This CDR3 is 16 amino acids long. After removal of 5 bases from V and 0 bases from J, the junction contained 7 bases not matched to a gene. Per the germline V gene, CDR1 is SEHNR and CDR2 is FQNEAQ (reference sequence).